The 25 T cell receptor beta chains below come from one sample, sequenced in a study of OX40 agonist ivuxolimab in advanced cancers. Using immunoSEQ multiplex PCR, the repertoire was profiled, and TCRdb retains in-frame clones only, with some absent. Of fewer than 80,000 clones detected, 91% appear once; the ten largest clones hold 5.2%. The material was CD4+ or CD8+ T cells sorted from blood, obtained in a trial of the OX40 agonist ivuxolimab. The receptor source for this set is an adult with an advanced solid tumor such as melanoma, head and neck, liver or kidney cancer.

V and J are TRBV19 and TRBJ2-7; D tentatively fits TRBD1 or TRBD2 (5 bases each). The germline V gene encodes CDR1 LNHDA and CDR2 SQIVND (reference sequence). Trimming removed 6 bases at V and 2 bases at J, with 14 bases between. The CDR3 sequence is 14 residues long. In DNA, the CDR3 is TGTGCCAGTAGCTACGGGGACCCCACCTACGAGCAGTACTTC. It is translated as CASSYGDPTYEQYF.

CDR3 in amino acids: CASSLELSGSDTQYF. For the CDR3, the DNA is TGCGCCAGCAGCTTGGAACTATCTGGATCCGATACGCAGTATTTT. The genes are TRBV5-1 and TRBJ2-3, with D unresolved. V dropped 0 bases and J dropped 6 bases, with 14 bases sitting between them. CDR1 and CDR2 from the germline V gene are SGHRS and YFSETQ. This CDR3 has 15 residues.

This sequence joins TRBV30 and TRBJ1-1; D is perhaps TRBD1 (5 bases). V dropped 7 bases and J dropped 10 bases, with 16 bases sitting between them. Looked up from germline, CDR1 is GTSNPN and CDR2 is SVGIG (reference sequence). The CDR3 has 11 residues. The CDR3, as DNA: TGTGCCTTCCATCGACAGTCGGCAGCTTTCTTT. Its protein is CAFHRQSAAFF.

This clone was found once. The genes are TRBV2 and TRBJ1-5, with 8 bases aligning to TRBD1. V dropped 8 bases and J dropped 3; count of bases not matched to a gene: 3. In germline, CDR1 is SNHLY, CDR2 FYNNEI. The CDR3 has 13 amino acids. The CDR3: CASQTGANQPQHF. CDR3 coding DNA: TGTGCCAGCCAGACAGGGGCCAATCAGCCCCAGCATTTT.

The gene calls are TRBV4-1 and TRBJ2-7; no clear D. This CDR3 comprises 14 residues. Germline V CDR1 and CDR2: MGHRA, YSYEKL. V was cut by 1 base and J by 0 bases, with 7 bases left in between. CDR3 sequence: CASSQGLTSYEQYF. The CDR3 nucleotides are TGCGCCAGCAGCCAAGGGTTAACCTCCTACGAGCAGTACTTC.

V usage is TRBV30 and J usage is TRBJ2-1; no clear D. Trimming pared 0 bases from V and 0 bases from J, leaving 6 bases between. The CDR3 runs 14 residues. Germline CDR1 GTSNPN, CDR2 SVGIG (reference sequence). Here the CDR3 reads CAWSVSDSYNEQFF. The DNA for the CDR3 is TGTGCCTGGAGTGTATCGGACTCCTACAATGAGCAGTTCTTC.

The CDR3 DNA is TGTGCCAGCAGTTCAAAAGCTGGCTACACCTTC. Its translation is CASSSKAGYTF. The chain employs TRBV28 and TRBJ1-2; D remains ambiguous. The CDR3 sequence is 11 residues long. Trimming pared 4 bases from V and 7 bases from J, leaving 7 bases between. Germline lookup yields CDR1 MDHEN and CDR2 SYDVKM.

The chain joins TRBV28 to TRBJ1-3, with D unclear. Germline lookup yields CDR1 MDHEN and CDR2 SYDVKM. V lost 4 bases and J 0 bases, leaving 10 bases between the germline ends. The CDR3 extends over 15 amino acids. In DNA, the CDR3 is TGTGCCAGCAGTTCCCCTGTGGGCTCTGGAAACACCATATATTTT. Protein sequence: CASSSPVGSGNTIYF.

V gene TRBV6-1 combines with J gene TRBJ2-7, with D perhaps matching TRBD2 (5 bases). CDR3 length equals 12 residues. Between the trimmed V and J ends, which lost 9 bases and 0 bases, there was a span of 9 bases. Per the germline V gene, CDR1 is MNHNS and CDR2 is SASEGT. The CDR3 DNA reads as TGTGCCAGTGAGGGAAGCTCCTACGAGCAGTACTTC. The encoded protein is CASEGSSYEQYF.

This rearrangement joins TRBV6-5 to TRBJ2-7; D gene ambiguous. Trimming stripped 1 base from V and 3 bases from J, with 4 bases between. CDR1 and CDR2 (germline): MNHEY, SVGAGI. CDR3 length equals 12 residues. The CDR3 DNA reads as TGTGCCAGCAGTTACTTTTTCTACGAGCAGTACTTC. As protein: CASSYFFYEQYF.

This clone was observed once. The chain recombines TRBV7-9 with TRBJ2-7; D unresolved. The germline gives CDR1 SEHNR, CDR2 FQNEAQ (reference sequence). The CDR3 is made up of 13 amino acids. V was shortened by 4 bases and J by 2 bases, with 9 bases between the two germline ends. The CDR3 coding sequence is TGTGCCAGCAGCTACGCACCCCCCTACGAGCAGTACTTC. Translated: CASSYAPPYEQYF. Full variable domain (outside the CDR3, taken from reference TRBV7-9 and TRBJ2-7): DTGVSQNPRHKITKRGQNVTFRCDPISEHNRLYWYRQTLGQGPEFLTYFQNEAQLEKSRLLSDRFSAERPKGSFSTLEIQRTEQGDSAMYLCASSYAPPYEQYFGPGTRLTVT.

The chain employs TRBV27 and TRBJ2-7; 9 nucleotides agree with TRBD1. With 6 bases clipped from V and 4 bases from J, the junction kept 10 bases outside the gene matches. This CDR3 is built from 15 residues. CDR1 MNHEY and CDR2 SMNVEV come from the germline V gene (reference sequence). The CDR3 DNA sequence: TGTGCCAGCAGCAGACGGCCGGGACAGGGTTACGAGCAGTACTTC. Amino acids: CASSRRPGQGYEQYF.

The genes are TRBV19 and TRBJ2-3; tentatively, D is TRBD1 or TRBD2 (5 bases each). CDR3 length: 14 residues. Trimming left V 3 bases short and J 6 bases short, with 13 bases between. The germline V gene encodes CDR1 LNHDA and CDR2 SQIVND (reference sequence). The CDR3, as DNA: TGTGCCAGTAGTATCGGGACCGGAGAGGATACGCAGTATTTT. It translates to CASSIGTGEDTQYF.

This chain joins TRBV2 and TRBJ1-2; unclear D gene. Germline assignment: CDR1 SNHLY and CDR2 FYNNEI. The ends were cut back, 0 bases at V and 8 bases at J, with 13 bases in the middle. The CDR3 is 14 amino acids. CDR3: CASSEALRRGGYTF. The CDR3 region has the DNA TGTGCCAGCAGTGAAGCGCTGAGACGCGGGGGCTACACCTTC.

The rearrangement uses TRBV7-9 and TRBJ2-1, with 7 bases matching TRBD2. The CDR3 is made up of 13 amino acids. J gave up 9 bases and V 1 base, and 3 bases lay outside the gene matches. Germline loops: CDR1 SEHNR, CDR2 FQNEAQ (reference sequence). The CDR3 nucleotides read TGTGCCAGCAGCTTAGAACTAGCGACTGAGCAGTTCTTC. It yields the protein CASSLELATEQFF.

The CDR3 spells CASRSIGTGESEQYF. The CDR3 nucleotides read TGTGCCAGCAGGTCGATTGGGACAGGTGAAAGTGAGCAGTACTTC. V gene TRBV5-4 combines with J gene TRBJ2-7, with TRBD1 identical over 8 bases. CDR1 SGHNT and CDR2 YYREEE come from the germline V gene (reference sequence). The length of the CDR3 is 15 residues. Trimming took 5 bases from V and 7 from J; bases not matched to a gene: 14.

This clone appeared a single time. The gene calls are TRBV5-4 and TRBJ1-1; no clear D gene. This CDR3 has 14 residues. Per germline, CDR1 SGHNT and CDR2 YYREEE (reference sequence). Trimming pared 0 bases from V and 0 bases from J, leaving 6 bases between. As DNA, the CDR3 is TGTGCCAGCAGCTTGGCCAAGATGAACACTGAAGCTTTCTTT. Protein product: CASSLAKMNTEAFF.

This clone has just one count. V gene TRBV19 combines with J gene TRBJ2-6; D is perhaps TRBD1 or TRBD2 (5 bases each). Germline CDR1 LNHDA, CDR2 SQIVND (reference sequence). V lost 2 bases and J lost 3, with 17 bases in between. The CDR3 runs to 18 residues. In DNA, the CDR3 is TGTGCCAGTAGTATAAGGGGTCTAGGGAGAGGTGGGGCCAACGTCCTGACTTTC. It yields the protein CASSIRGLGRGGANVLTF.

This chain joins TRBV27 and TRBJ1-1, with D uncertain. V shed 2 bases and J shed 1 base, with 17 bases lying between them. CDR1 and CDR2 from the germline V gene are MNHEY and SMNVEV (reference sequence). CDR3 length: 17 amino acids. The CDR3 nucleotides are TGTGCCAGCAGTTTACTCTCGCGAGTGTCAGCGAACACTGAAGCTTTCTTT. Residues: CASSLLSRVSANTEAFF.

The chain joins TRBV5-4 to TRBJ1-2; D may be TRBD1 (5 bases). V shed 4 bases and J shed 4 bases, with 17 bases lying between them. Germline V gives CDR1 SGHNT, CDR2 YYREEE (reference sequence). The CDR3 runs 15 residues. The chain's CDR3 is CASSPYETDSYGYTF. CDR3 DNA sequence: TGTGCCAGCAGCCCTTACGAGACAGACTCCTATGGCTACACCTTC. The complete variable domain, with remaining parts taken from reference TRBV5-4 and TRBJ1-2, reads ETGVTQSPTHLIKTRGQQVTLRCSSQSGHNTVSWYQQALGQGPQFIFQYYREEENGRGNFPPRFSGLQFPNYSSELNVNALELDDSALYLCASSPYETDSYGYTFGSGTRLTVV.

V gene TRBV29-1 combines with J gene TRBJ2-7; D possibly corresponds to TRBD1 (6 bases). The CDR3 has 12 amino acids. With 6 bases removed from V and 9 bases from J, the gap between germline ends came to 18 bases. Germline V gene sequence: CDR1 SQVTM, CDR2 ANQGSEA. The CDR3 region is CSVGQQGSGQYF. CDR3 nucleotides: TGCAGCGTGGGTCAACAGGGCTCGGGGCAGTACTTC.

The chain recombines TRBV28 with TRBJ1-4, with 9 bases aligning to TRBD1. Germline trimming cut 5 bases from V and 6 bases from J; bases unmatched to any gene: 7. This CDR3 contains 15 residues. CDR1 is MDHEN, CDR2 SYDVKM, per germline. CDR3 sequence: CASSGVGTGHEKLFF. The CDR3, as DNA: TGTGCCAGCAGTGGGGTCGGGACAGGGCATGAAAAACTGTTTTTT. Full variable domain (missing parts from reference TRBV28 and TRBJ1-4): DVKVTQSSRYLVKRTGEKVFLECVQDMDHENMFWYRQDPGLGLRLIYFSYDVKMKEKGDIPEGYSVSREKKERFSLILESASTNQTSMYLCASSGVGTGHEKLFFGSGTQLSVL.

This chain links TRBV10-2 with TRBJ1-2, with a possible D match to TRBD1 (5 bases). Trimming shortened V by 3 bases and J by 2 bases, and 13 bases separated the two germline ends. CDR1 is WSHSY, CDR2 SAAADI, per germline. The CDR3 has 15 residues. The CDR3 reads CASSDRVGSNYGYTF. The CDR3 DNA sequence: TGCGCCAGCAGTGACAGGGTGGGTTCGAACTATGGCTACACCTTC.

The V and J genes are TRBV7-8 and TRBJ2-2; no definite D call. The CDR3 extends over 15 amino acids. Germline-derived CDR1 and CDR2 are SGHVS and FQNEAQ. The germline V and J ends were trimmed by 2 bases and 0 bases, with 7 bases remaining between them. The CDR3 loop is CASSLMTSNTGELFF. The CDR3, as DNA: TGTGCCAGCAGCTTAATGACTTCGAACACCGGGGAGCTGTTTTTT.

DNA of the CDR3: TGTGCCAGCAGTTTCTTGGGGGCGAACACTGAAGCTTTCTTT. It is translated as CASSFLGANTEAFF. The genes are TRBV28 and TRBJ1-1; perhaps TRBD1 as D (6 bases). V was shortened by 3 bases and J by 1 base, with 9 bases between the two germline ends. CDR1 MDHEN and CDR2 SYDVKM come from the germline V gene. This CDR3 spans 14 amino acids.